Presented here are 28 T cell receptor beta chains from one specimen sequenced in a study of blood T cell repertoires in COVID-19. Sequencing used immunoSEQ multiplex PCR; TCRdb keeps in-frame clones, though not all of them. The sample lists some 68,000 clones; 87% were seen once. What was sequenced was peripheral blood. The receptors derive from a woman aged 45 to 65 with COVID-19, enrolled during active disease.

Here the CDR3 reads CASRGTGVEQYF. DNA for the CDR3: TGTGCCAGCAGGGGGACAGGGGTCGAGCAGTACTTC. The rearrangement uses TRBV2 and TRBJ2-7, with 10 bases identical to TRBD1. The trim removed 6 bases at V and 6 bases at J, leaving 2 bases unmatched. The germline V gene encodes CDR1 SNHLY and CDR2 FYNNEI. The CDR3 has 12 residues.

This chain links TRBV6-2 or TRBV6-3 with TRBJ1-1; the match to TRBD1 covers 7 bases. The ends lost 2 bases at V and 0 bases at J; junction bases unmatched: 0. The length of the CDR3 is 14 residues. Germline-derived CDR1 and CDR2 are MNHEY and SVGEGT. Here the CDR3 reads CASSYDRVNTEAFF. CDR3 nucleotides: TGTGCCAGCAGTTACGACAGGGTGAACACTGAAGCTTTCTTT.

This chain uses TRBV9 with TRBJ1-4; 7 bases are a match to TRBD1. CDR1 is SGDLS, CDR2 YYNGEE, per germline. The CDR3 consists of 14 residues. V lost 3 bases to trimming and J lost 2 bases; unmatched junction nucleotides: 1. CDR3: CASSAGGTNEKLFF. As DNA, the CDR3 is TGTGCCAGCAGCGCAGGGGGGACTAATGAAAAACTGTTTTTT.

The chain carries TRBV28 and TRBJ2-2; 14 nucleotides match TRBD2. Germline lookup yields CDR1 MDHEN and CDR2 SYDVKM. The CDR3 length is 16 residues. After removal of 6 bases from V and 6 bases from J, the junction contained 6 bases not matched to a gene. The CDR3 region has the DNA TGTGCCAGCAGCCCGGTGGGACTAGCGGGGGCCGGGGAGCTGTTTTTT. This translates into CASSPVGLAGAGELFF.

This chain uses TRBV7-6 with TRBJ2-1; 8 nucleotides agree with TRBD1. Trimming at V came to 1 base and at J to 9 bases, leaving 11 bases not matched to a gene. In germline, CDR1 is SGHVS, CDR2 FNYEAQ. The CDR3 spans 16 residues. CDR3 in amino acids: CASSLGAGTGPIEQFF. CDR3 bases: TGTGCCAGCAGCTTAGGCGCCGGGACAGGACCCATTGAGCAGTTCTTC. Filled out from reference TRBV7-6 and TRBJ2-1, the complete variable domain reads GAGVSQSPRYKVTKRGQDVALRCDPISGHVSLYWYRQALGQGPEFLTYFNYEAQQDKSGLPNDRFSAERPEGSISTLTIQRTEQRDSAMYRCASSLGAGTGPIEQFFGPGTRLTVL.

The CDR3 sequence is CASSQGRRQPRDTQYF. CDR3 nucleotides: TGTGCCAGTAGTCAGGGCCGACGGCAGCCCAGAGATACGCAGTATTTT. The rearrangement joins TRBV19 to TRBJ2-3, with a tentative D call TRBD1 (5 bases). Germline CDR1 is LNHDA and CDR2 is SQIVND (reference sequence). This CDR3 has 16 amino acids. The germline V and J ends were trimmed by 5 bases and 5 bases, with 20 bases remaining between them.

This clone was observed a handful of times. The rearrangement uses TRBV6-5 and TRBJ2-7; weak D call: TRBD1 (5 bases). This CDR3 is built from 11 residues. Germline V CDR1 and CDR2: MNHEY, SVGAGI. V shed 5 bases and J shed 7 bases, with 9 bases lying between them. The CDR3: CASSNQGEQYF. CDR3 DNA: TGTGCCAGCAGTAACCAGGGTGAGCAGTACTTC.

The chain couples TRBV10-3 to TRBJ2-4, with 12 bases fitting TRBD1. Germline values: CDR1 ENHRY, CDR2 SYGVKD. The CDR3 has 14 amino acids. V gave up 2 bases and J gave up 11 bases; unmatched junction bases: 4. The CDR3 spells CAISELGTGGVQYF. The CDR3 nucleotides are TGTGCCATCAGTGAGCTTGGGACAGGGGGCGTTCAGTACTTC.

The chain has TRBV5-1 and TRBJ2-5; 8 positions agree with TRBD2. Germline lookup yields CDR1 SGHRS and CDR2 YFSETQ. V shed 4 bases and J 2 bases; nucleotides not matched to a gene: 4. The CDR3 covers 14 residues. The CDR3 nucleotides are TGCGCCAGCAGCCGCTCGGGAGGGCAAGAGACCCAGTACTTC. It specifies CASSRSGGQETQYF.

V gene TRBV11-2 combines with J gene TRBJ2-7; D remains ambiguous. Germline assignment: CDR1 SGHAT and CDR2 FQNNGV. The CDR3 length is 14 residues. Trimming took off 10 bases at V and 4 bases at J, with 20 bases between the two ends. The CDR3, as DNA: TGTGCCACCAAATTAATGCAAAGCGCTTACGAGCAGTACTTC. Its protein product is CATKLMQSAYEQYF.

This clone was observed a single time. This rearrangement joins TRBV4-1 to TRBJ1-4, with D unresolved. The germline V gene has CDR1 MGHRA and CDR2 YSYEKL. There are 14 residues in the CDR3. V was shortened by 3 bases and J by 10 bases, with 15 bases between the two germline ends. The CDR3 DNA reads TGCGCCAGCAGCCATCCTGACTTGGGTCGAAAACTGTTTTTT. Its translation is CASSHPDLGRKLFF.

The gene calls are TRBV24-1 and TRBJ2-1; D is unclear. CDR1 is KGHDR and CDR2 is SFDVKD in the germline V gene. V was shortened by 3 bases and J by 6 bases, with 5 bases between the two germline ends. This CDR3 region has 12 residues. The CDR3 nucleotides are TGTGCCACCAGTGATCTAATCAATGAGCAGTTCTTC. Translation gives CATSDLINEQFF.

In DNA, the CDR3 is TGTGCCAGCAGCCAAGCCCCCGGGAGGGCCTCCCTTAACAAGCATGAGCAGTTCTTC. It specifies CASSQAPGRASLNKHEQFF. The chain combines TRBV4-2 with TRBJ2-1; TRBD2 matches at 8 bases. Germline CDR1 reads LGHNA; CDR2 reads YNFKEQ. The CDR3 is 19 amino acids. Trimming took 1 base from V and 8 from J; bases not matched to a gene: 19.

This chain uses TRBV12-3 or TRBV12-4 with TRBJ2-3, with a weak D call TRBD2 (5 bases). CDR3 size: 10 residues. Deletions cut 8 bases from V and 5 bases from J, with 5 bases between. CDR3 amino acids: CASRGDTQYF. CDR3 in DNA: TGTGCCAGCCGGGGAGATACGCAGTATTTT.

This clone was picked up a small number of times. V is TRBV4-2 and J is TRBJ2-7; D is undetermined. Germline values: CDR1 LGHNA, CDR2 YNFKEQ. Trimming left V 4 bases short and J 2 bases short, with 12 bases between. The CDR3 is made up of 14 amino acids. This chain's CDR3 is CASSPRGETYEQYF. CDR3 coding DNA: TGTGCCAGCAGCCCCCGTGGAGAAACCTACGAGCAGTACTTC.

The chain is built from TRBV27 and TRBJ2-1, with D perhaps matching TRBD1 (6 bases). V lost 2 bases and J 8 bases, leaving 13 bases between the germline ends. This CDR3 has 14 residues. The germline V gene has CDR1 MNHEY and CDR2 SMNVEV (reference sequence). CDR3: CASSLRGSLYEQFF. In DNA, the CDR3 is TGTGCCAGCAGTTTAAGGGGGAGCCTTTATGAGCAGTTCTTC.

The V gene is TRBV30, the J gene TRBJ2-1, with D uncertain. The CDR3 loop spans 13 amino acids. CDR1 is GTSNPN, CDR2 SVGIG, per germline (reference sequence). V dropped 0 bases and J dropped 3 bases, with 6 bases sitting between them. Here the CDR3 DNA reads TGTGCCTGGAGTGTACTAAGCTACAATGAGCAGTTCTTC. Protein: CAWSVLSYNEQFF.

This clone is termed medium-sized. The chain is built from TRBV5-6 and TRBJ2-5, with D possibly being TRBD1 (5 bases). Germline loops: CDR1 SGHDT, CDR2 YYEEEE. The CDR3 length is 15 residues. Between the trimmed V and J ends, which lost 2 bases and 5 bases, there was a span of 16 bases. CDR3 region: CASSFRADKSETQYF. CDR3 DNA: TGTGCCAGCAGCTTTAGGGCGGACAAGTCGGAGACCCAGTACTTC.

The chain is built from TRBV6-2 or TRBV6-3 and TRBJ2-6; a weak D match, TRBD1 (5 bases). The germline CDR1 and CDR2 sequences are MNHEY and SVGEGT. V shed 2 bases and J shed 0 bases, with 20 bases lying between them. CDR3 length: 20 residues. CDR3 amino acids: CASSYKFDRKLSSGANVLTF. Written as DNA, the CDR3 is TGTGCCAGCAGTTACAAGTTTGACAGAAAGCTTAGCTCTGGGGCCAACGTCCTGACTTTC.

V and J are TRBV5-6 and TRBJ2-1, with 9 bases lining up with TRBD1. With V trimmed by 0 bases and J by 6 bases, 1 base remained unmatched. CDR1 is SGHDT and CDR2 is YYEEEE in the germline V gene. CDR3 length equals 14 residues. The CDR3 coding sequence is TGTGCCAGCAGCTTGGGGACAGGGGTCAATGAGCAGTTCTTC. It specifies CASSLGTGVNEQFF.

This clone turned up a few times. The chain recombines TRBV4-3 with TRBJ1-5, with 7 nucleotides matching TRBD1. CDR3 size: 13 residues. V lost 0 bases and J lost 8; bases outside the gene matches: 1. Per the germline V gene, CDR1 is LGHNA and CDR2 is YSLEER. CDR3 sequence reads: CASSQDRGEPQHF. The DNA for the CDR3 is TGCGCCAGCAGCCAAGACAGGGGGGAGCCCCAGCATTTT.

This chain uses TRBV24-1 with TRBJ2-2; 10 nucleotides match TRBD2. This CDR3 has 15 residues. Germline lookup yields CDR1 KGHDR and CDR2 SFDVKD. With 4 bases clipped from V and 7 bases from J, the junction kept 5 bases outside the gene matches. The CDR3 DNA reads as TGTGCCACCAGTGAAGCGGGAGGGCCGAGCGGGGAGCTGTTTTTT. Translated: CATSEAGGPSGELFF.

In the case of this clone: The identical CDR3 is also encoded by other nucleotide sequences in the sample. V usage is TRBV28 and J usage is TRBJ1-5, with D perhaps matching TRBD1 (5 bases). The CDR3 length is 13 residues. CDR1 and CDR2 (germline): MDHEN, SYDVKM. V lost 6 bases to trimming and J lost 4 bases, with 10 bases between them. CDR3 amino acids: CASSSGGNQPQHF. CDR3 nucleotide sequence: TGTGCCAGCAGCTCGGGGGGGAATCAGCCCCAGCATTTT.

The rearrangement joins TRBV2 to TRBJ1-4, with D uncertain. In germline, CDR1 is SNHLY, CDR2 FYNNEI. Trimming removed 4 bases from V and 5 bases from J, with 5 bases in between. CDR3 size: 12 residues. The CDR3 DNA reads as TGTGCCAGCAGTGTCCGGAATGAAAAACTGTTTTTT. Amino acids: CASSVRNEKLFF.

CDR3 sequence reads: CASSLGLAGGGTGELFF. The CDR3, as DNA: TGCGCCAGCAGCTTAGGACTAGCGGGAGGTGGGACCGGGGAGCTGTTTTTT. The chain carries TRBV4-1 and TRBJ2-2; 14 bases fit TRBD2. There are 17 residues in the CDR3. Per the germline V gene, CDR1 is MGHRA and CDR2 is YSYEKL. V lost 5 bases and J lost 5; bases outside the gene matches: 7.

The rearrangement links TRBV19 to TRBJ1-5; 9 nucleotides line up with TRBD1. This CDR3 spans 15 amino acids. Germline V gene sequence: CDR1 LNHDA, CDR2 SQIVND (reference sequence). The V and J ends lost 5 bases and 5 bases, in that order; junction bases with no gene match: 7. The CDR3 nucleotides are TGTGCCAGTAGTGACGGGACAGGGTGGTATCAGCCCCAGCATTTT. Translation gives CASSDGTGWYQPQHF.

By share of the sample, this clone is medium-sized. This chain connects TRBV18 to TRBJ2-1; no definite D call. Trimming pared 0 bases from V and 0 bases from J, leaving 12 bases between. The CDR3 runs 17 residues. Germline V CDR1 and CDR2: KGHSH, LQKENI. CDR3 DNA: TGTGCCAGCTCACCACCGAGCACTCGGAGCTCCTACAATGAGCAGTTCTTC. Protein sequence: CASSPPSTRSSYNEQFF.

This clone appeared a single time. The J gene is TRBJ1-2, the V gene TRBV28; 7 positions match TRBD1. This CDR3 is 14 amino acids long. Trimming took 8 bases from V and 4 from J; bases not matched to a gene: 10. In germline, CDR1 is MDHEN, CDR2 SYDVKM. For the CDR3, the DNA is TGTGCCAGCCGACAGGGTTTTGGAAGCTATGGCTACACCTTC. This gives the protein CASRQGFGSYGYTF.